This TCR beta chain was documented in a study of cytomegalovirus exposure and HLA in healthy donors. Study results and limitations: A previous analysis found most TCR beta V segments productive roughly 87% or roughly 30% of the time. Investigators reported 150 to 200 TCR beta chains as tied to cytomegalovirus. Indistinguishability led to the exclusion of some V segments, TRBV6-2 and TRBV6-3 included.

Looked up from germline, CDR1 is SGHRS and CDR2 is YFSETQ. Trimming at V came to 3 bases and at J to 4 bases, leaving 0 bases not matched to a gene. The CDR3 consists of 13 residues. 13 Jbeta primers and 60 Vbeta primers were used for the PCR. Produced via immunoSEQ multiplex PCR; TCRdb's table is partial and in-frame only. This listing includes some 40,000 clones. Note on this clone: The antigen is unknown.

The chain is built from TRBV5-1 and TRBJ2-2, with 7 bases that match TRBD1. The sequenced sample consisted of PBMCs. The receptor was isolated from a male donor in good health and CMV-seronegative. CDR3 residues: CASSWDSTGELFF. The CDR3 DNA is TGCGCCAGCAGCTGGGACAGCACCGGGGAGCTGTTTTTT. The complete variable domain, with remaining parts taken from reference TRBV5-1 and TRBJ2-2, reads KAGVTQTPRYLIKTRGQQVTLSCSPISGHRSVSWYQQTPGQGLQFLFEYFSETQRNKGNFPGRFSGRQFSNSRSEMNVSTLELGDSALYLCASSWDSTGELFFGEGSRLTVL.